A selection of T cell receptor beta chains follows, all from one sample in a study of blood T cell repertoires in COVID-19. Only in-frame clones appear in the TCRdb table, and some are missing; sequencing was by immunoSEQ multiplex PCR. This table has some 300,000 clones, roughly 91% appearing once. The sequenced sample consisted of PBMCs or T cells enriched from blood (not recorded which). The origin of the receptors is a woman in her 30s who had recovered from COVID-19. Both conserved end residues are trimmed from each CDR3. Rows give clone size only sometimes, using once, few, many, or a class for an expanded clone.

TRBV11-3,TRBJ2-7,13,few,ASSQGQGPYHEQY
TRBV6-1,TRBJ2-3,13,.,ASSEPGLAADTQY
TRBV2,TRBJ2-1,15,.,ASSGRLAGGSYNEQF
TRBV19,TRBJ1-3,14,.,ASTLYRGQSGNTIY
TRBV5-4,TRBJ2-3,14,.,ASSPGLEGPSDTQY
TRBV19,TRBJ2-5,14,.,ASRERQGEDQETQY
TRBV7-8,TRBJ2-7,15,.,ASSLPIAGAFSYEQY
TRBV2,TRBJ1-3,15,.,ASMPTGGLSSGNTIY
TRBV30,TRBJ2-1,9,.,AWSVYNEQF
TRBV7-8,TRBJ2-7,13,.,ASSSLAGGPYEQY
TRBV3-1/TRBV3-2,TRBJ2-5,15,.,ASSQPGGATTRETQY
TRBV11-2,TRBJ1-1,12,.,ASSSGLMNTEAF
TRBV7-9,TRBJ2-3,15,once,ASSYGAGQFGTDTQY
TRBV11-3,TRBJ2-1,15,.,ASSSPGDRERWNEQF
TRBV29-1,TRBJ1-2,9,.,SVGRVDGYT
TRBV6-5,TRBJ2-5,12,.,ASSFSGSMETQY
TRBV2,TRBJ2-2,11,once,ASSTGTAGELF
TRBV28,TRBJ1-2,13,.,ASSYRTGVGYGYT
TRBV7-2,TRBJ2-1,15,.,ASSLAGLAGGYNEQF
TRBV7-9,TRBJ1-1,14,.,ASSPRQGGLNTEAF
TRBV19,TRBJ1-2,13,.,ASRTTTGVAYGYT
TRBV6-2/TRBV6-3,TRBJ2-7,12,.,ASSYLTGDAEQY
TRBV27,TRBJ2-5,11,.,ASRRTNGETQY
TRBV28,TRBJ1-1,11,once,ASSSHMNTEAF
TRBV11-3,TRBJ1-1,15,.,ASNRGQGGLSGTEAF
TRBV5-1,TRBJ2-7,12,.,ASSKRTGAYEQY
TRBV18,TRBJ2-7,14,once,ASSPPNSGLPYEQY
TRBV15,TRBJ2-1,17,.,ATSRVTSGRTGSYNEQF
TRBV7-3,TRBJ2-3,14,.,ASSLMSGGSTDTQY
TRBV3-1/TRBV3-2,TRBJ2-1,15,.,ASSQVYSAGAHNEQF
TRBV6-2/TRBV6-3,TRBJ2-1,13,.,ASSLLADRYNEQF
TRBV20-1,TRBJ2-1,9,.,SAIQWNEQF
TRBV30,TRBJ2-7,12,.,AWSGGQGSGEQY
TRBV10-1,TRBJ2-1,16,once,ASSGAGQGGTNYNEQF
TRBV27,TRBJ2-1,14,.,ASSPDRGLGGSEQF
TRBV19,TRBJ2-2,17,once,ASSLGLAGGFGNTGELF
TRBV11-3,TRBJ1-6,13,.,ASSLGQGAPSPLH
TRBV14,TRBJ2-1,16,.,ASSQRQITSGSNNEQF
TRBV7-2,TRBJ2-1,14,.,ASSLAIGSGYNEQF
TRBV7-6,TRBJ2-3,17,.,ASSLITGVSSGKADTQY
TRBV29-1,TRBJ1-5,10,.,SVGASNQPQH
TRBV3-1/TRBV3-2,TRBJ1-1,13,.,ASSPGGSGDTEAF
TRBV7-4,TRBJ1-2,16,once,ASSLICRLLALNYGYT
TRBV28,TRBJ2-3,13,.,ASSTPASGTDTQY
TRBV6-6,TRBJ1-1,14,.,ASSPGTANIGTEAF
TRBV6-2/TRBV6-3,TRBJ2-3,12,.,ASSTGGSTDTQY